This T cell receptor beta chain was found in a study of T cell repertoires in ileal Crohn's disease. Study-wide findings and caveats: Compared with non-smokers, active smokers at surgery showed more clonal expansions.

Clones were sequenced by immunoSEQ multiplex PCR, and TCRdb holds only the in-frame ones, with some missing. The sample lists 7,300 or so clones; 65% to 90% were seen once. Comments on this clone: Antigen unknown.

The sample was ileal tissue. The TCR sequence derives from an adult with Crohn's disease.

Written as DNA, the CDR3 is TGTGCCAGTAGCGGGAGGGTATTCAACGAGCAGTACTTC. Its translation is CASSGRVFNEQYF. The rearrangement links TRBV7-2 to TRBJ2-7; 11 bases agree with TRBD2. V gave up 9 bases and J gave up 5 bases; unmatched junction bases: 6. The CDR3 loop spans 13 amino acids. Germline CDR1 reads SGHTA; CDR2 reads FQGNSA.